The 17 T cell receptor beta chains below were found in one sample sequenced in a study of T cells after yellow fever vaccination. TCRdb re-derived calls from the 5' RACE reads in MiXCR, one entry per CDR3 protein. The sample contains 230,000 or so distinct CDR3 sequences, about 7% of which appear only once. This sample comprised CD4+ T cells sorted from PBMCs, obtained on the day of the yellow fever booster vaccination. The receptors here all came from a man between 25 and 39 years old who received the YFV17D yellow fever vaccine.

This clonotype showed up many times. The J gene is TRBJ2-3, the V gene TRBV7-2, with no clear D. CDR3 size: 14 residues. Germline V gene sequence: CDR1 SGHTA, CDR2 FQGNSA. Trimming pared 5 bases from V and 2 bases from J, leaving 11 bases between. For the CDR3, the DNA is TGTGCCAGCAGCCGCGACGGAGTCACAGATACGCAGTATTTT. As protein: CASSRDGVTDTQYF.

The chain uses TRBV29-1 and TRBJ2-1; TRBD1 matches at 9 bases. Unmatched junction bases numbered 7, after V lost 6 bases and J lost 4 bases. Germline V gene data show CDR1 as SQVTM and CDR2 as ANQGSEA. The CDR3 is 14 residues long. The CDR3 spells CSVTDRGSYNEQFF. CDR3 nucleotide sequence: TGCAGCGTCACGGACAGGGGCTCGTACAATGAGCAGTTCTTC.

This clonotype turned up a few times. The chain combines TRBV5-1 with TRBJ2-7; possible D gene TRBD2, 5 bases. Trimming stripped 3 bases from V and 0 bases from J, with 16 bases between. This CDR3 region has 16 residues. Per the germline V gene, CDR1 is SGHRS and CDR2 is YFSETQ. CDR3 nucleotides: TGCGCCAGCAGCTGGGGAATGTTGGACTTCTCCTACGAGCAGTACTTC. Its translation is CASSWGMLDFSYEQYF.

There are a few counts of this clonotype. This chain joins TRBV30 and TRBJ2-1; TRBD1 aligns across 9 bases. Germline V gene lookup returns CDR1 GTSNPN and CDR2 SVGIG (reference sequence). The CDR3 is 14 residues long. The V gene end was trimmed by 7 bases and the J gene end by 14 bases; junction bases not matched to a gene: 18. CDR3 region: CASSTGGSYSTEFF. The CDR3 DNA sequence: TGTGCCTCCTCAACAGGGGGCAGCTACTCCACGGAGTTCTTC.

This clonotype has at least ten counts. V and J are TRBV18 and TRBJ2-7; possible D gene TRBD2, 6 bases. Germline values: CDR1 KGHSH, CDR2 LQKENI. With 3 bases removed from V and 3 bases from J, the gap between germline ends came to 18 bases. The CDR3 is made up of 16 amino acids. The CDR3 coding sequence is TGTGCCAGCTCACCTGTGCCAGGATCGGAGGGCTACGAGCAGTACTTC. It codes for CASSPVPGSEGYEQYF.

There are a few counts of this clonotype. V usage is TRBV18 and J usage is TRBJ1-6, with D tentatively TRBD1 (5 bases). There are 15 residues in the CDR3. V lost 2 bases and J 6 bases, leaving 11 bases between the germline ends. Germline V gene sequence: CDR1 KGHSH, CDR2 LQKENI. CDR3 bases: TGTGCCAGCTCACCAGGGACGGTGACTAATTCACCCCTCCACTTT. Amino acids: CASSPGTVTNSPLHF.

CDR3: CASSYRTSGSKDEQYF. CDR3 coding DNA: TGTGCCAGCAGTTATCGGACTAGCGGGAGTAAGGACGAGCAGTACTTC. V usage is TRBV6-5 and J usage is TRBJ2-7; 13 bases match TRBD2. Germline V gene data show CDR1 as MNHEY and CDR2 as SVGAGI. Trimming cost V 3 bases and J 5 bases; bases outside gene matches: 7. The CDR3 contains 16 residues.

The rearrangement links TRBV12-3 or TRBV12-4 to TRBJ2-7, with a possible D match to TRBD2 (5 bases). This CDR3 has 13 residues. V lost 5 bases, J lost 3 bases, and 11 bases lay in between. In DNA, the CDR3 is TGTGCCAGCAGTGTCCGGGGAAACTACGAGCAGTACTTC. Amino acid sequence: CASSVRGNYEQYF.

The chain uses TRBV6-2 or TRBV6-3 and TRBJ1-1, with 8 bases matching TRBD1. V trimming: 2 bases; J trimming: 0 bases; junction bases outside the gene matches: 14. The CDR3 is 19 residues long. Germline V gives CDR1 MNHEY, CDR2 SVGEGT. Here the CDR3 reads CASSYPPGQGSVMNTEAFF. In nucleotides, the CDR3 is TGTGCCAGCAGTTACCCTCCTGGACAGGGTAGTGTGATGAACACTGAAGCTTTCTTT.

This clonotype was counted only a few times. The chain recombines TRBV5-6 with TRBJ1-4; TRBD1 agrees at 7 bases. Germline lookup yields CDR1 SGHDT and CDR2 YYEEEE. V lost 3 bases and J lost 7; bases outside the gene matches: 6. The CDR3 loop spans 14 amino acids. In nucleotides, the CDR3 is TGTGCCAGCAGCTCCACAGGGGAGGGTGAAAAACTGTTTTTT. This translates into CASSSTGEGEKLFF. The variable domain in full, completed from reference TRBV5-6 and TRBJ1-4, reads DAGVTQSPTHLIKTRGQQVTLRCSPKSGHDTVSWYQQALGQGPQFIFQYYEEEERQRGNFPDRFSGHQFPNYSSELNVNALLLGDSALYLCASSSTGEGEKLFFGSGTQLSVL.

The rearrangement uses TRBV7-2 and TRBJ2-3; 8 nucleotides line up with TRBD2. Trimming removed 7 bases from V and 3 bases from J; junction bases left unmatched: 9. The CDR3 loop spans 15 amino acids. Germline lookup yields CDR1 SGHTA and CDR2 FQGNSA. CDR3 nucleotide sequence: TGTGCCAGCACCCAAGTAGGGACTAGTACAGATACGCAGTATTTT. Protein: CASTQVGTSTDTQYF.

V usage is TRBV5-1 and J usage is TRBJ2-1; TRBD2 matches 13 bases. Germline lookup yields CDR1 SGHRS and CDR2 YFSETQ. The CDR3 is made up of 17 amino acids. Trimming took 0 bases from V and 10 from J; bases not matched to a gene: 10. CDR3 sequence reads: CASSLAGGTSGVGEQFF. CDR3 nucleotide sequence: TGCGCCAGCAGCTTGGCCGGGGGGACTAGCGGGGTGGGGGAGCAGTTCTTC.

In its sample, this clonotype was seen many times. The V call is TRBV20-1, the J call TRBJ2-5; D unresolved. V lost 0 bases and J 5 bases, leaving 13 bases between the germline ends. The CDR3 has 14 amino acids. Per germline, CDR1 DFQATT and CDR2 SNEGSKA (reference sequence). The CDR3 nucleotides are TGCAGTGCTAGAGAGATCGGTGCCCTGGAGACCCAGTACTTC. It yields the protein CSAREIGALETQYF.

This clonotype came up many times. The J gene is TRBJ2-1, the V gene TRBV5-1; TRBD2 aligns across 8 bases. The J segment lost 7 bases and the V segment lost 2 bases, leaving 14 bases of the junction unmatched. CDR1 is SGHRS, CDR2 YFSETQ, per germline. The CDR3 totals 17 residues. This CDR3 reads CASSFIVAGGGGNEQFF. CDR3 bases: TGCGCCAGCAGCTTCATCGTGGCGGGAGGAGGGGGGAATGAGCAGTTCTTC.

The table lists this clonotype with a few counts. The genes are TRBV6-2 or TRBV6-3 and TRBJ2-7; D is unresolved. The CDR3 totals 14 residues. The V gene's germline CDR1 is MNHEY and CDR2 SVGEGT. V was trimmed by 11 bases and J by 2 bases, leaving 19 bases between them. CDR3 sequence reads: CAHPQGQNAYEQYF. CDR3 nucleotides: TGTGCCCACCCCCAAGGGCAGAATGCCTACGAGCAGTACTTC.

This clonotype was seen at least ten times. V usage is TRBV5-1 and J usage is TRBJ2-5, with D possibly being TRBD1 (6 bases). Trimming left V 4 bases short and J 5 bases short, with 15 bases between. Germline V CDR1 and CDR2: SGHRS, YFSETQ. This CDR3 has 14 amino acids. CDR3 loop: CASSPGQPVETQYF. The CDR3, as DNA: TGCGCCAGCAGCCCTGGACAGCCCGTGGAGACCCAGTACTTC.

In this sample, this clonotype turned up many times. An end of the junction does not agree with germline; a read error may underlie this. The chain is built from TRBV7-7 and TRBJ2-7; 7 bases match TRBD2. Germline CDR1 reads SSHAT; CDR2 reads FNYEAQ (reference sequence). The CDR3 loop spans 16 amino acids. The chain's CDR3 is CASSLYESGNSYEQYF. CDR3 DNA: TGTGCTAGCAGCTTATATGAGAGCGGGAACTCCTACGAGCAGTACTTC.